This passage covers 21 T cell receptor beta chains from one sample sequenced in a study of human T cells and chemical hapten exposure. Time point reported: patch test 1, 2 weeks after DPC sensitization. Treatment noted: therapeutic diphenylcyclopropenone sensitization with weekly scalp DPC. TCRdb ran MiXCR on the RACE reads and lists one entry per CDR3 protein. This sample has roughly 100,000 distinct CDR3 sequences, with about 10% found just once. Sample: whole blood, taken in connection with sensitization to the hapten diphenylcyclopropenone (DPC). These receptor sequences come from a middle-aged woman with alopecia areata. Some clones in this sample may be carry-over from other donors' samples.

Many counts were recorded for this clonotype. The rearrangement links TRBV7-9 to TRBJ2-2; 9 bases map to TRBD1. V was pared by 5 bases and J by 4 bases, with 5 bases of the junction left unmatched. The CDR3 length is 15 residues. Germline V gene lookup returns CDR1 SEHNR and CDR2 FQNEAQ (reference sequence). The CDR3 here is CASSPGQGGTGELFF. The DNA for the CDR3 is TGTGCCAGCAGCCCGGGACAGGGAGGCACCGGGGAGCTGTTTTTT.

This clonotype showed up many times. The CDR3 sequence: CASSLARQGGNTIYF. The DNA for the CDR3 is TGTGCCAGCAGCTTAGCACGGCAGGGGGGAAACACCATATATTTT. The genes are TRBV7-8 and TRBJ1-3; weak D call: TRBD1 (6 bases). From germline, CDR1 is SGHVS and CDR2 FQNEAQ. The CDR3 contains 15 residues. The ends were cut back, 0 bases at V and 4 bases at J, with 10 bases in the middle. Filled out from reference TRBV7-8 and TRBJ1-3, the complete variable domain reads GAGVSQSPRYKVAKRGQDVALRCDPISGHVSLFWYQQALGQGPEFLTYFQNEAQLDKSGLPSDRFFAERPEGSVSTLKIQRTQQEDSAVYLCASSLARQGGNTIYFGEGSWLTVV.

This clonotype was counted ten times or more. The CDR3 sequence: CAIWPANTGELFF. Written as DNA, the CDR3 is TGTGCCATCTGGCCAGCGAACACCGGGGAGCTGTTTTTT. The chain joins TRBV10-3 to TRBJ2-2; D remains unclear. The V gene's germline CDR1 is ENHRY and CDR2 SYGVKD. V was pared by 8 bases and J by 0 bases, with 7 bases between. The CDR3 contains 13 residues.

This clonotype was observed a few times. This chain links TRBV4-1 with TRBJ2-7, with 9 bases identical to TRBD1. The length of the CDR3 is 15 residues. J lost 3 bases, V lost 2 bases, and 5 bases had no gene match. Per germline, CDR1 MGHRA and CDR2 YSYEKL. In DNA form, the CDR3 reads TGCGCCAGCAGCCAACCGGGACAGGGCGGCTACGAGCAGTACTTC. It codes for CASSQPGQGGYEQYF.

CDR3 bases: TGTGCCAGCAGCCAAGATAGTGGGACAGGGGAACTGTTTTTT. This sequence encodes CASSQDSGTGELFF. This sequence joins TRBV4-2 and TRBJ1-4; 10 bases map to TRBD1. The CDR3 has 14 amino acids. CDR1 and CDR2 from the germline V gene are LGHNA and YNFKEQ. Germline trimming cut 0 bases from V and 12 bases from J; bases unmatched to any gene: 4.

This clonotype was recorded a few times. This chain uses TRBV25-1 with TRBJ1-1; the match to TRBD1 covers 9 bases. The CDR3 runs to 15 residues. The junction had 4 bases not matched to a gene; V was cut back by 2 bases and J by 3 bases. The germline CDR1 and CDR2 sequences are MGHDK and SYGVNS. CDR3 region: CASSERRTGDTEAFF. CDR3 nucleotide sequence: TGTGCCAGCAGTGAAAGGAGGACAGGGGACACTGAAGCTTTCTTT.

This clonotype was detected ten times or more. This chain joins TRBV3-1 and TRBJ1-1; 7 bases line up with TRBD1. The CDR3 has 16 residues. Trimming removed 3 bases from V and 5 bases from J; junction bases left unmatched: 12. Looked up from germline, CDR1 is LGHDT and CDR2 is YNNKEL (reference sequence). CDR3 amino acids: CASSQGPGGSGTEAFF. CDR3 bases: TGTGCCAGCAGCCAGGGGCCAGGGGGGTCGGGGACTGAAGCTTTCTTT.

This clonotype has a handful of counts. V gene TRBV7-9 combines with J gene TRBJ1-1; the D is unclear. The CDR3 runs 14 residues. V was trimmed by 0 bases and J by 1 base, leaving 6 bases between them. Per germline, CDR1 SEHNR and CDR2 FQNEAQ (reference sequence). CDR3 amino acids: CASSLAQENTEAFF. The DNA for the CDR3 is TGTGCCAGCAGCTTAGCGCAGGAGAACACTGAAGCTTTCTTT.

In this sample, this clonotype turned up a few times. The gene calls are TRBV6-5 and TRBJ2-7; the D is unclear. CDR3 length equals 13 residues. Germline CDR1 MNHEY, CDR2 SVGAGI. V gave up 6 bases and J gave up 3 bases, with 12 bases separating them. The CDR3 DNA follows: TGTGCCAGCAGGTCCTCCGGTCACTACGAGCAGTACTTC. Residues: CASRSSGHYEQYF.

As regards this clonotype: It may be a read error: a sequence one base away is much more abundant. The chain uses TRBV6-5 and TRBJ2-4; tentatively, D is TRBD1 (6 bases). Germline V gene data show CDR1 as MNHEY and CDR2 as SVGAGI. The CDR3 is made up of 15 amino acids. The CDR3, as DNA: TGTGCCAGCAAAAGGGACACCCGGGACAAAACCATTCAGTACTTC. It translates to CASKRDTRDKTIQYF.

In its sample, this clonotype was seen many times. The chain has TRBV24-1 and TRBJ2-2; no firm D call. CDR3 length: 15 residues. Germline V CDR1 and CDR2: KGHDR, SFDVKD. The V end was cut by 3 bases, the J end by 5 bases, with 12 bases between. CDR3 residues: CATSDPTRQTGELFF. CDR3 DNA: TGTGCCACCAGTGATCCCACGAGGCAGACCGGGGAGCTGTTTTTT.

In its sample, this clonotype was seen a few times. This sequence joins TRBV20-1 and TRBJ1-2; D is uncertain. CDR1 DFQATT and CDR2 SNEGSKA come from the germline V gene (reference sequence). Trimming took off 4 bases at V and 8 bases at J, with 8 bases between the two ends. This CDR3 has 10 amino acids. The DNA for the CDR3 is TGCAGTGCTAAGGTGGAGGGCTACACCTTC. It codes for CSAKVEGYTF.

This clonotype was observed many times. V usage is TRBV30 and J usage is TRBJ2-7; D possibly corresponds to TRBD1 (5 bases). CDR3 length: 12 residues. V shed 0 bases and J shed 7 bases, with 10 bases lying between them. In germline, CDR1 is GTSNPN, CDR2 SVGIG (reference sequence). The DNA of the CDR3 is TGTGCCTGGAGTGTGGTCAGGGCAGAGCAGTACTTC. As protein: CAWSVVRAEQYF.

The chain employs TRBV11-2 and TRBJ2-3; 9 bases align to TRBD1. Germline CDR1 reads SGHAT; CDR2 reads FQNNGV. The CDR3 is 14 amino acids. The trim removed 5 bases at V and 5 bases at J, leaving 5 bases unmatched. The CDR3, as DNA: TGTGCCAGCAGCGGGACAGGGTCCGGAGATACGCAGTATTTT. It yields the protein CASSGTGSGDTQYF. The full variable domain, its missing parts supplied by reference TRBV11-2 and TRBJ2-3, is EAGVAQSPRYKIIEKRQSVAFWCNPISGHATLYWYQQILGQGPKLLIQFQNNGVVDDSQLPKDRFSAERLKGVDSTLKIQPAKLEDSAVYLCASSGTGSGDTQYFGPGTRLTVL.

This clonotype was detected many times. V is TRBV7-9 and J is TRBJ1-4, with TRBD1 as a possible D gene (6 bases). Germline V gives CDR1 SEHNR, CDR2 FQNEAQ (reference sequence). The length of the CDR3 is 14 residues. Deletions cut 5 bases from V and 3 bases from J, with 10 bases between. The CDR3 sequence is CASSRTASNEKLFF. The CDR3, as DNA: TGTGCCAGCAGCCGGACAGCCTCTAATGAAAAACTGTTTTTT.

In its sample, this clonotype was seen a few times. The rearrangement uses TRBV9 and TRBJ2-7, with D possibly TRBD1 on 6 matching bases. This CDR3 region has 14 residues. In germline, CDR1 is SGDLS, CDR2 YYNGEE. Trimming stripped 4 bases from V and 3 bases from J, with 14 bases between. CDR3 bases: TGTGCCAGCAGCAACCGGGACATCGGCTACGAGCAGTACTTC. It encodes CASSNRDIGYEQYF.

Ten or more counts support this clonotype. This chain links TRBV6-2 or TRBV6-3 with TRBJ2-3; unclear D gene. Germline CDR1 MNHEY, CDR2 SVGEGT. With 2 bases removed from V and 3 bases from J, the gap between germline ends came to 6 bases. This CDR3 has 13 amino acids. The DNA of the CDR3 is TGTGCCAGCAGTTACGCCCCTACAGATACGCAGTATTTT. Translated: CASSYAPTDTQYF.

This clonotype was seen many times. V usage is TRBV4-1 and J usage is TRBJ2-1; 8 bases fit TRBD2. Losses at the gene ends were 6 bases for V and 9 bases for J; bases not matched to a gene: 7. The CDR3 totals 13 residues. The germline V gene encodes CDR1 MGHRA and CDR2 YSYEKL. Here the CDR3 reads CASRISGVAEQFF. The CDR3 bases are TGCGCCAGCAGGATTAGCGGGGTAGCTGAGCAGTTCTTC.

Ten or more counts support this clonotype. The rearrangement uses TRBV27 and TRBJ1-1; D may be TRBD1 (6 bases). V shed 6 bases and J shed 7 bases, with 9 bases lying between them. CDR1 MNHEY and CDR2 SMNVEV come from the germline V gene (reference sequence). This CDR3 is 11 amino acids long. The chain's CDR3 is CASSLGGEAFF. CDR3 sequence (DNA): TGTGCCAGCAGCCTAGGGGGTGAAGCTTTCTTT.

The chain links TRBV30 to TRBJ1-6; D might be TRBD1 (5 bases). The V gene lost 0 bases and the J gene lost 5 bases, with 14 bases spanning the gap. Germline-derived CDR1 and CDR2 are GTSNPN and SVGIG (reference sequence). This CDR3 comprises 16 residues. The CDR3 sequence is CAWSVSGASDNSPLHF. In DNA form, the CDR3 reads TGTGCCTGGAGTGTCAGTGGGGCCTCGGATAATTCACCCCTCCACTTT.

The chain recombines TRBV25-1 with TRBJ2-3; possible D gene TRBD2, 6 bases. This CDR3 is 15 amino acids long. Germline loops: CDR1 MGHDK, CDR2 SYGVNS. V was shortened by 4 bases and J by 3 bases, with 14 bases between the two germline ends. CDR3 amino acids: CASSGPRRGTDTQYF. Written as DNA, the CDR3 is TGTGCCAGCAGTGGTCCGAGGAGGGGTACAGATACGCAGTATTTT. The whole variable domain, filled in from reference TRBV25-1 and TRBJ2-3, reads EADIYQTPRYLVIGTGKKITLECSQTMGHDKMYWYQQDPGMELHLIHYSYGVNSTEKGDLSSESTVSRIRTEHFPLTLESARPSHTSQYLCASSGPRRGTDTQYFGPGTRLTVL.